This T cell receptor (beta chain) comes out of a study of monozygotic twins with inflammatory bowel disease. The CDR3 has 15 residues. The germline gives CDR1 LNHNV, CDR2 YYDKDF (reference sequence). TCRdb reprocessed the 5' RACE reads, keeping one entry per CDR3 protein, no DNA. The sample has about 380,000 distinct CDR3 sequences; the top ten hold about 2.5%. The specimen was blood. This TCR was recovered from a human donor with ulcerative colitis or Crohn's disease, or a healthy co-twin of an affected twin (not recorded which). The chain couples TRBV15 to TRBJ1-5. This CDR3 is CATSRDPRRDQPQHF.